This T cell receptor beta chain was recorded in a study of T cell responses to AZD1222 COVID-19 vaccine. The wider study: Pooled in the analysis were second doses at about 4 or about 12 weeks. Study-level results: The reported proportion of spike-specific TCRs targeting unmutated variant regions was nearly half. Donors were chiefly white British, with a greater number of females, and clonal diversity was perhaps underestimated.

On this clone itself: Its target is unknown.

The method was immunoSEQ multiplex PCR; TCRdb's version includes in-frame clones alone and lacks a portion of them. Among about 110,000 clones listed, about nine tenths were seen once. The source was peripheral blood, collected on day 0 of AZD1222 vaccination. This TCR was sampled from an adult in good health.

The CDR3 DNA reads TGTGCCAGCAGTTTGTCGTCAGGGTACGATACGCAGTATTTT. Its translation: CASSLSSGYDTQYF. The V call is TRBV27, the J call TRBJ2-3, with D perhaps TRBD1 (5 bases). Trimming cost V 3 bases and J 6 bases, with 13 bases left between them. The germline gives CDR1 MNHEY, CDR2 SMNVEV (reference sequence). This CDR3 contains 14 residues.